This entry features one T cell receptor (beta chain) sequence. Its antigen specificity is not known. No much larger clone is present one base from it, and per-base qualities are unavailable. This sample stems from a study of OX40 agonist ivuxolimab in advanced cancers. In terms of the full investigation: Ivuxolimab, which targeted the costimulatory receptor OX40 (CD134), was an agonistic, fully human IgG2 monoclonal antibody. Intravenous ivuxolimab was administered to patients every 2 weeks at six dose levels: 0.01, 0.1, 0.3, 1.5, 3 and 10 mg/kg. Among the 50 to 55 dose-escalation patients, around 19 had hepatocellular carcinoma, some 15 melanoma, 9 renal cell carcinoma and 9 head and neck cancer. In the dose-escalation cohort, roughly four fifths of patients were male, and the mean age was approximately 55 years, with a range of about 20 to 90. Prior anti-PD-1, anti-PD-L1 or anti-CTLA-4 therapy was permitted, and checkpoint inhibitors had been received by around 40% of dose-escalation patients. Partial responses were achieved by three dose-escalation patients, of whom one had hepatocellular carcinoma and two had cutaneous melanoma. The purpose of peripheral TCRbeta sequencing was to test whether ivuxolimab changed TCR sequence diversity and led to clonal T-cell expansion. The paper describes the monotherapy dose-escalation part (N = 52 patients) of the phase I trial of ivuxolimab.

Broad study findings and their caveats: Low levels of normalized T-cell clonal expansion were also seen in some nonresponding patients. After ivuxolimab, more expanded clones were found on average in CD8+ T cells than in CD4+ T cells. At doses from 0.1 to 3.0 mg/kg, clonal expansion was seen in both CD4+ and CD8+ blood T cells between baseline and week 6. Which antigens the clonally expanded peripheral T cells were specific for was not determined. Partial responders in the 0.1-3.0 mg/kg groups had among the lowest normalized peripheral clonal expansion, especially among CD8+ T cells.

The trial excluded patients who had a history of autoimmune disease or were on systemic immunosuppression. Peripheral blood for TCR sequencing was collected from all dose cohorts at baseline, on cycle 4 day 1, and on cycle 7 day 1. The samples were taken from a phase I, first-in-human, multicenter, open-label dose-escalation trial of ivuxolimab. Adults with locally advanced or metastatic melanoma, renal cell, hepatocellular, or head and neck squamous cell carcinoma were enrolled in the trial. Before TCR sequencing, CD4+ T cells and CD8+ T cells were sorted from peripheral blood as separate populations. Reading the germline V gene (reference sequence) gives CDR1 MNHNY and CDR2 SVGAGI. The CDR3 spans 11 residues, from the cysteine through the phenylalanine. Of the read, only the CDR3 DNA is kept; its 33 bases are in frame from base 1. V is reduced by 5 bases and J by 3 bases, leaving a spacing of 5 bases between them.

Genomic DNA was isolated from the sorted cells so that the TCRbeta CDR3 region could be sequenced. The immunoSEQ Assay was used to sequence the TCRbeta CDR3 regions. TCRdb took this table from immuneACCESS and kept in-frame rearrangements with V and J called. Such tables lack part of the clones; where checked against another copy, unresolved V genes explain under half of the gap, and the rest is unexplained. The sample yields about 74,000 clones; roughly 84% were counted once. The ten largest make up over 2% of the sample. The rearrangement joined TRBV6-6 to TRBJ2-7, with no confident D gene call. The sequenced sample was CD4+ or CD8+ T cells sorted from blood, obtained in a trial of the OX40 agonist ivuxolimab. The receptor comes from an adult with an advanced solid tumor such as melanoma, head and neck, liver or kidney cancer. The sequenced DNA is TGTGCCAGCAGTGAAATCTACGAGCAGTACTTC. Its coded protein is CASSEIYEQYF.